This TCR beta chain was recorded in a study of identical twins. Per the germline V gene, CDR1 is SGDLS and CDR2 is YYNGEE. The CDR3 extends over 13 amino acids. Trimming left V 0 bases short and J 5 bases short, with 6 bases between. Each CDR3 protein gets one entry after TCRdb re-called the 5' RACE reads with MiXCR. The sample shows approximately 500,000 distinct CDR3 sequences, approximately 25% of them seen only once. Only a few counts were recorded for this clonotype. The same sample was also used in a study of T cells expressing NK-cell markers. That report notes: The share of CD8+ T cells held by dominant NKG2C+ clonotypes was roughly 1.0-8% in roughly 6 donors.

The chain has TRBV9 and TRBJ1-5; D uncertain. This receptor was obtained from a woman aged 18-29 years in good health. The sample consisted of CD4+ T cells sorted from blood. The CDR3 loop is CASSVDPDQPQHF. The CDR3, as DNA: TGTGCCAGCAGCGTAGATCCAGATCAGCCCCAGCATTTT.